The rows below give T cell receptor beta chains drawn from one sample of a study of blood T cell repertoires in COVID-19. Libraries were prepared by immunoSEQ multiplex PCR; TCRdb keeps only in-frame clonotypes and omits some of them. The data hold around 95,000 clones, with roughly 84% observed a single time. Sequenced sample: peripheral blood. The source is a human donor in a cohort sampled during active COVID-19. CDR3s leave out the opening cysteine and the closing phenylalanine or tryptophan. Fields, in order: CDR3 protein, J gene, V gene, clone size. A clone size is listed for some rows: how often the clone was seen (once, few, many), or a class if it is expanded.

SDGQRRVYEQY TRBJ2-7 TRBV29-1 NA
ASSSRDRVSNEQF TRBJ2-1 TRBV6-5 NA
ASSNLQGNEQF TRBJ2-1 TRBV5-6 NA
ASSLGGGKGQF TRBJ2-1 TRBV7-2 NA
ASSLRGNSPLH TRBJ1-6 TRBV12-3/TRBV12-4 NA
SVVARGNEKLF TRBJ1-4 TRBV29-1 NA
ASSGHRSYGYT TRBJ1-2 TRBV23-1 NA
AWSVLGGDNEKLF TRBJ1-4 TRBV30 NA
AISPRSTDTQY TRBJ2-3 TRBV10-3 NA
ASSPGGARGADTQY TRBJ2-3 TRBV6-2/TRBV6-3 NA
AISGRTSGGRTSSYEQY TRBJ2-7 TRBV10-3 NA
ASSITGDTQY TRBJ2-3 TRBV19 NA
ASSGDRGLNSPLH TRBJ1-6 TRBV5-1 NA
ASSDRGHEQY TRBJ2-7 TRBV6-2/TRBV6-3 NA
ASSALTVTDTQY TRBJ2-3 TRBV5-1 NA
ASSGDRGNTEAF TRBJ1-1 TRBV25-1 NA
ASSLSLRYSPGGYT TRBJ1-2 TRBV3-1/TRBV3-2 NA
ASSDRGWVGDEQF TRBJ2-1 TRBV10-2 NA
ASSLDRVGYT TRBJ1-2 TRBV11-2 NA
ASSISGRETQY TRBJ2-5 TRBV6-5 NA
ASSLGQPSYEQY TRBJ2-7 TRBV11-2 NA
ATTGRGGDTDTQY TRBJ2-3 TRBV2 NA
ATRDTAGVGETQY TRBJ2-5 TRBV10-2 NA
ASSRTGGGTEAF TRBJ1-1 TRBV7-2 NA
ASSSVSAEGYGYT TRBJ1-2 TRBV5-1 NA
ASSSPDRAAYGYT TRBJ1-2 TRBV7-2 NA
ASSPRTDYNEQF TRBJ2-1 TRBV7-2 NA
ASSYEGATNQPQH TRBJ1-5 TRBV6-2/TRBV6-3 NA
ASSPGGSLGTGELF TRBJ2-2 TRBV7-7 NA
ASSLTPGDTEAF TRBJ1-1 TRBV7-2 NA
ASSLGGGSNQPQH TRBJ1-5 TRBV11-2 NA
ASSFSATSGNVEQY TRBJ2-7 TRBV13 once
ASSLAQSQY TRBJ2-7 TRBV12-3/TRBV12-4 NA
ASSPNRGQDFWNSPLH TRBJ1-6 TRBV27 NA
ASSSTGLVSYNEQF TRBJ2-1 TRBV18 NA
ASIQTSVGPQH TRBJ1-5 TRBV6-5 once
ASSPRGGVDTQY TRBJ2-3 TRBV7-2 once
ASSLGDRGSGYT TRBJ1-2 TRBV9 NA
ASSLALKSTDTQY TRBJ2-3 TRBV5-8 NA